The rows below give T cell receptor beta chains drawn from one sample of a study of T cell repertoires in cytomegalovirus infection. Their antigen targets remain unknown. TCRdb processed the reads anew with MiXCR; each CDR3 protein has one entry. The sample includes about 830,000 distinct CDR3 sequences, about 31% of them seen just once. The material was cultured CD8+ T cells from PBMCs, obtained from culture after CMV antigen stimulation. The receptors here all came from a human donor in good health (CMV status not recorded). Some clones in this sample may be carry-over from other donors' samples. Both conserved end residues are part of each CDR3. The D gene is left open where the match is weak. Some rows have no size entry. The others give once, few or many, or a class for an expanded clone.

clone_size,v_call,j_call,d_call,cdr3_aa,cdr3_nt
NA,TRBV7-9,TRBJ2-5,NA,CASSRWDLQETQYF,TGTGCCAGCAGCCGATGGGACCTCCAAGAGACCCAGTACTTC
NA,TRBV24-1,TRBJ2-1,NA,CATSLIVDGDNEQFF,TGTGCCACCAGTTTAATTGTAGACGGAGACAATGAGCAGTTCTTC
NA,TRBV9,TRBJ1-1,TRBD1,CASSAPQGGNTEAFF,TGTGCCAGCAGCGCACCTCAGGGGGGGAACACTGAAGCTTTCTTT
NA,TRBV9,TRBJ2-6,NA,CASSGGVGANVLTF,TGTGCCAGCAGCGGGGGGGTTGGGGCCAACGTCCTGACTTTC
many,TRBV7-2,TRBJ2-7,NA,CASSLYHLSWGSYEQYF,TGTGCCAGCAGCTTATATCATCTCAGTTGGGGTTCCTACGAGCAGTACTTC
many,TRBV6-1,TRBJ2-3,TRBD1,CASSRDRGYTDTQYF,TGTGCCAGCAGCCGAGACAGGGGGTATACAGATACGCAGTATTTT
many,TRBV7-8,TRBJ2-1,TRBD2,CASSLYAGGYNEQFF,TGTGCCAGCAGCTTATACGCGGGGGGCTACAATGAGCAGTTCTTC
NA,TRBV19,TRBJ2-1,NA,CASSPGTTSYNEQFF,TGTGCCAGTAGCCCCGGGACAACTTCCTACAATGAGCAGTTCTTC
few,TRBV7-9,TRBJ1-1,TRBD1,CASSLDQGANTEAFF,TGTGCCAGCAGCTTAGATCAGGGGGCCAACACTGAAGCTTTCTTT
NA,TRBV5-4,TRBJ1-2,NA,CASSSNGAGEDYGYTF,TGTGCCAGCAGCTCCAACGGGGCGGGAGAGGACTATGGCTACACCTTC
NA,TRBV6-2/TRBV6-3,TRBJ2-4,NA,CASSYLSGAKNIQYF,TGTGCCAGCAGTTACTTATCGGGGGCCAAAAACATTCAGTACTTC
NA,TRBV13,TRBJ2-5,NA,CASSLGGLPETQYF,TGTGCCAGCAGCTTAGGAGGACTCCCGGAGACCCAGTACTTC
NA,TRBV6-5,TRBJ2-7,TRBD2,CASSYSLAGRLEQYF,TGTGCCAGCAGTTACTCGCTAGCGGGGCGGCTCGAGCAGTACTTC